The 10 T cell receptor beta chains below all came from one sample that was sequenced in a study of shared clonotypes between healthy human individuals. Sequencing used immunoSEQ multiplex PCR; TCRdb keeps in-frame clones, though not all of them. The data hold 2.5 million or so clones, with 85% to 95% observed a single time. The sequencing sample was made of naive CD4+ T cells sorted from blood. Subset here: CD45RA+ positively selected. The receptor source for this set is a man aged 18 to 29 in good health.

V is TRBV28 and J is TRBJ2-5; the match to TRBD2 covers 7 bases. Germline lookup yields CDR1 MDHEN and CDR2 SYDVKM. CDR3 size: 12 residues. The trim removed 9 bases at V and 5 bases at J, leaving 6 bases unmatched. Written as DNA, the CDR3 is TGTGCCAGTATAGGACTAGGGGAGACCCAGTACTTC. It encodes CASIGLGETQYF.

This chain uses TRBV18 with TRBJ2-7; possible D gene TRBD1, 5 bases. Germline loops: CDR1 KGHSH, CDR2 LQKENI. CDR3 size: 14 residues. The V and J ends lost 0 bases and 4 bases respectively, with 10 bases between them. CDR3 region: CASSPPGVGYEQYF. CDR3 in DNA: TGTGCCAGCTCACCACCAGGGGTTGGTTACGAGCAGTACTTC.

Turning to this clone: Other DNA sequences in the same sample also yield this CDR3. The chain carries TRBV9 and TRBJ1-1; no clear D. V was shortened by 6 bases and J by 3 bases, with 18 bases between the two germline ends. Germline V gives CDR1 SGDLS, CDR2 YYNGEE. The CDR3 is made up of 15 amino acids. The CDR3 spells CASTYDGQVDTEAFF. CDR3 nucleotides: TGTGCCAGCACCTATGACGGGCAGGTGGACACTGAAGCTTTCTTT.

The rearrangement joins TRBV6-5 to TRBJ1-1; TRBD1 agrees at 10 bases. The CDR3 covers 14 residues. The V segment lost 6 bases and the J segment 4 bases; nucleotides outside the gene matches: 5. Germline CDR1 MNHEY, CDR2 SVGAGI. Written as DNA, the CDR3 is TGTGCCAGCAGATCCGGGACAGGGGTCACTGAAGCTTTCTTT. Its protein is CASRSGTGVTEAFF.

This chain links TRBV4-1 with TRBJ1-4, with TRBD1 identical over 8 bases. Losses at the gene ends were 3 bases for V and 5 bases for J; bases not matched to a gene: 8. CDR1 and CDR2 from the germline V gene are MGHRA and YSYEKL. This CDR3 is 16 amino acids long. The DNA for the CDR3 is TGCGCCAGCAGCCAGGAAGAGGCAGGGGGCAATGAAAAACTGTTTTTT. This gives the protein CASSQEEAGGNEKLFF.

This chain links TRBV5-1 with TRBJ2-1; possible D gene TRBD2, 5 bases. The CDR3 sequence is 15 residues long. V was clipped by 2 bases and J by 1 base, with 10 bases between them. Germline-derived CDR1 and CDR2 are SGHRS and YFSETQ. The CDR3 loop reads CASSLGRLSYNEQFF. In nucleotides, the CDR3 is TGCGCCAGCAGCTTAGGGAGACTTTCCTACAATGAGCAGTTCTTC.

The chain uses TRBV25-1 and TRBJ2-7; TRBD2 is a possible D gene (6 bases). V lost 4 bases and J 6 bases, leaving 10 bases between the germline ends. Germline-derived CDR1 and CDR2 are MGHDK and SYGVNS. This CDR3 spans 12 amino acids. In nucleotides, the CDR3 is TGTGCCAGCAGTGTTCGCGGGACCGAGCAGTACTTC. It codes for CASSVRGTEQYF.

The CDR3, as DNA: TGTGCCGAGGGAGCGGGGGTCGGCGAGCAGTACTTC. It specifies CAEGAGVGEQYF. The V call is TRBV2, the J call TRBJ2-7; 8 bases are shared with TRBD2. In germline, CDR1 is SNHLY, CDR2 FYNNEI. The CDR3 is made up of 12 amino acids. With 11 bases clipped from V and 6 bases from J, the junction kept 9 bases outside the gene matches.

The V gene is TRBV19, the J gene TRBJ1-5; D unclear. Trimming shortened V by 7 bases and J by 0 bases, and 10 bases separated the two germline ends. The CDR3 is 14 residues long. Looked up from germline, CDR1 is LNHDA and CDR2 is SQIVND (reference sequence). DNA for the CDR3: TGTGCCAGTAATAACATAGATAGCAATCAGCCCCAGCATTTT. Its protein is CASNNIDSNQPQHF.

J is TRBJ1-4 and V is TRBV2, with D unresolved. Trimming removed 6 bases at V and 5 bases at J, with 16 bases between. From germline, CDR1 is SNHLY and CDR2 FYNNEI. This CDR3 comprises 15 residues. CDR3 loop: CASRTPAQGNEKLFF. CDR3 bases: TGTGCCAGCAGGACCCCGGCCCAAGGAAATGAAAAACTGTTTTTT.